The entry below gives a single TCR beta chain sequence along with its context. The entry originates in a study of blood T cell repertoires in COVID-19. At the level of the study: There were acute and convalescent COVID-19 samples, and they came from the United States, Italy and Spain.

Per the study methods: Nucleated cell counts were estimated from reference gene primer amplification. Generated by immunoSEQ multiplex PCR, the TCRdb table keeps only in-frame clones and is missing some. For V, J and clone size, that table is used; D and trimming come from the DNA. The data contain about 55,000 clones, roughly 86% of them singletons. Germline lookup yields CDR1 SNHLY and CDR2 FYNNEI. The CDR3 sequence is 16 residues long. Trimming cost V 5 bases and J 0 bases, with 14 bases left between them. V gene TRBV2 combines with J gene TRBJ2-1, with a weak D call TRBD1 (5 bases). The TCR comes from a woman aged 80 or over with acute or convalescent COVID-19. Source material: peripheral blood. This CDR3 is CASSYQTAGSYNEQFF. CDR3 in DNA: TGTGCCAGCAGTTACCAGACAGCCGGCTCCTACAATGAGCAGTTCTTC.